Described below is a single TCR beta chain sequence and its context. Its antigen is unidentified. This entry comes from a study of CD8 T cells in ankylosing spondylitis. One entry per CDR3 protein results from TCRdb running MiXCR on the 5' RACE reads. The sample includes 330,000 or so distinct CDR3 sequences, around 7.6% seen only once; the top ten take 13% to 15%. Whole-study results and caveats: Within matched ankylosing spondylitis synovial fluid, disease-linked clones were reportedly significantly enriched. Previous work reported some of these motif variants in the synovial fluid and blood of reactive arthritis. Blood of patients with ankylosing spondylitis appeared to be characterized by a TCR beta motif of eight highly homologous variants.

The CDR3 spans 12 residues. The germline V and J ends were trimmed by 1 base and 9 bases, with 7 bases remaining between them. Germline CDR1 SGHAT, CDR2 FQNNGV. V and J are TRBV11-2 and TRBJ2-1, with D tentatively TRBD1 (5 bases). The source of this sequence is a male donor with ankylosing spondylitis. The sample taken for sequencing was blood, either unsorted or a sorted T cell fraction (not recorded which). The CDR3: CASSLVGAEQFF. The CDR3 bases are TGTGCCAGCAGCTTAGTAGGGGCTGAGCAGTTCTTC.